These 5 T cell receptor beta chains came from one sample sequenced in a study of blood T cell repertoires in COVID-19. Some clones are missing from TCRdb's copy, which holds only in-frame ones; the method was immunoSEQ multiplex PCR. The sample has around 220,000 clones, around nine tenths seen once. The sequenced sample was PBMCs or T cells enriched from blood (not recorded which). The receptors come from a woman aged 18 to 35 who had recovered from COVID-19.

The chain joins TRBV4-1 to TRBJ2-1, with D tentatively TRBD1 (5 bases). V was clipped by 1 base and J by 8 bases, with 18 bases between them. CDR3 length: 16 amino acids. Germline CDR1 and CDR2: MGHRA and YSYEKL. This CDR3 is CASSQGRQNPLDEQFF. The CDR3 DNA reads TGCGCCAGCAGCCAAGGTCGACAGAACCCTTTGGATGAGCAGTTCTTC.

V is TRBV3-1 (or the pseudogene TRBV3-2) and J is TRBJ1-5; D is possibly TRBD1 (5 bases). Looked up from germline, CDR1 is LGHDT and CDR2 is YNNKEL (reference sequence). The V end was cut by 1 base, the J end by 7 bases, with 14 bases between. The CDR3 length is 15 residues. The CDR3 nucleotides read TGTGCCAGCAGCCAAGGGGGGAGGGTAGGACAGCCCCAGCATTTT. Its translation: CASSQGGRVGQPQHF.

On this clone: Different DNA sequences within this sample yield the same CDR3. J is TRBJ1-6 and V is TRBV3-1 (or the pseudogene TRBV3-2); TRBD1 matches at 7 bases. V shed 4 bases and J 10 bases; nucleotides not matched to a gene: 7. Germline V CDR1 and CDR2: LGHDT, YNNKEL (reference sequence). This CDR3 spans 14 amino acids. The chain's CDR3 is CASSPRQGGSPLHF. The DNA for the CDR3 is TGTGCCAGCAGCCCTCGACAGGGTGGATCACCCCTCCACTTT.

The V gene is TRBV4-2, the J gene TRBJ1-4; TRBD1 agrees at 7 bases. There are 16 residues in the CDR3. Germline V lookup: CDR1 LGHNA, CDR2 YNFKEQ. V lost 0 bases, J lost 7 bases, and 8 bases stayed unmatched. The CDR3 sequence is CASSQDRGQGGEKLFF. CDR3 sequence (DNA): TGTGCCAGCAGCCAAGATAGGGGGCAGGGGGGTGAAAAACTGTTTTTT.

This clone appeared a single time. This sequence joins TRBV7-8 and TRBJ2-3, with 14 nucleotides matching TRBD2. With 6 bases clipped from V and 6 bases from J, the junction kept 5 bases outside the gene matches. The CDR3 length is 15 residues. The germline CDR1 and CDR2 sequences are SGHVS and FQNEAQ. DNA for the CDR3: TGTGCCAGCAGGGGGACTAGCGGGAGTCGTGATACGCAGTATTTT. This sequence encodes CASRGTSGSRDTQYF.